The T cell receptor beta chain described here comes from a study of long-term antiretroviral therapy in people with HIV. Per germline, CDR1 SGHRS and CDR2 YFSETQ. Deletions cut 3 bases from V and 4 bases from J, with 16 bases between. The CDR3 extends over 15 amino acids. Study-wide results and limits: ART preceded a rise in diversity that nonetheless stayed lower than in transplant donor controls. Collection spanned 2004 to 2017; ART regimens may be less effective than current ones.

This clone occurred once. Its specificity is unknown. With survey level as its setting, the immunoSEQ assay was v3.0. Each sample had sequencing targeting about 40,000-55,000 T-cell genomes. TCRdb's table, derived via immunoSEQ multiplex PCR, lists solely in-frame clones and lacks some. This table holds approximately 22,000 clones, about 86% found once. No fewer than two post-ART and no fewer than one pre-ART PBMC samples existed for each donor. This chain joins TRBV5-1 and TRBJ1-1; D perhaps matches TRBD1 (5 bases). This sample comprised unsorted PBMCs, obtained 1.3 years after starting antiretroviral therapy. The sequence was obtained from a man aged 60 to 75 with HIV. CDR3 coding DNA: TGCGCCAGCAGCTCGCAGGGCGCGTATGTCACTGAAGCTTTCTTT. This sequence encodes CASSSQGAYVTEAFF.